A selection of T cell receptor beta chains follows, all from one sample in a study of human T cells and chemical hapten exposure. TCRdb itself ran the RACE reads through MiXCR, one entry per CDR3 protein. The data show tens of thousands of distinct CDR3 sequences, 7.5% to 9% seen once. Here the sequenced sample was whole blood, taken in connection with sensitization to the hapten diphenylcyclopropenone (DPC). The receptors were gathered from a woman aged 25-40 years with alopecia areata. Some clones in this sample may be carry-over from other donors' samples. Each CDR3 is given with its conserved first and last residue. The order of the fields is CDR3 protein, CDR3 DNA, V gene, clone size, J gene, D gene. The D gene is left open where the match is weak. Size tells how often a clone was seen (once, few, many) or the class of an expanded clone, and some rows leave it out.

CDR3 protein: CATRGQNHGEQYF; CDR3 DNA: TGTGCCACCCGGGGACAGAACCATGGCGAGCAGTACTTC; V gene: TRBV7-9; clone size: many; J gene: TRBJ2-7; D gene: TRBD1
CDR3 protein: CASSPPAGTVREQYF; CDR3 DNA: TGTGCCAGCAGTCCCCCGGCAGGGACAGTGCGCGAGCAGTACTTC; V gene: TRBV6-5; clone size: many; J gene: TRBJ2-7; D gene: TRBD1
CDR3 protein: CASSRHTPNQPQHF; CDR3 DNA: TGTGCCAGCAGCAGGCACACCCCCAATCAGCCCCAGCATTTT; V gene: TRBV21-1; clone size: many; J gene: TRBJ1-5; D gene: NA
CDR3 protein: CATTKGAEGEKLFF; CDR3 DNA: TGTGCCACCACTAAGGGGGCAGAGGGTGAAAAACTGTTTTTT; V gene: TRBV6-1; clone size: many; J gene: TRBJ1-4; D gene: TRBD1
CDR3 protein: CASSLKTLSTDTQYF; CDR3 DNA: TGCGCCAGCAGCTTGAAGACACTTAGCACAGATACGCAGTATTTT; V gene: TRBV5-1; clone size: many; J gene: TRBJ2-3; D gene: NA
CDR3 protein: CASSVDPGTNNEQFF; CDR3 DNA: TGTGCCAGCAGCGTAGACCCAGGGACAAACAATGAGCAGTTCTTC; V gene: TRBV9; clone size: NA; J gene: TRBJ2-1; D gene: NA
CDR3 protein: CASSPRPRVSMNTEAFF; CDR3 DNA: TGTGCCAGCTCACCACGTCCCAGAGTATCAATGAACACTGAAGCTTTCTTT; V gene: TRBV18; clone size: NA; J gene: TRBJ1-1; D gene: NA
CDR3 protein: CASSLDRDKGTEAFF; CDR3 DNA: TGCGCCAGCAGCCTCGACAGGGACAAGGGCACTGAAGCTTTCTTT; V gene: TRBV10-1; clone size: NA; J gene: TRBJ1-1; D gene: TRBD1
CDR3 protein: CASSVGTRNYEQYF; CDR3 DNA: TGCGCCAGCAGCGTAGGGACCCGAAACTACGAGCAGTACTTC; V gene: TRBV5-1; clone size: NA; J gene: TRBJ2-7; D gene: NA
CDR3 protein: CASSLGGGINSPLHF; CDR3 DNA: TGTGCCAGCAGTTTAGGTGGGGGGATCAATTCACCCCTCCACTTT; V gene: TRBV12-3/TRBV12-4; clone size: many; J gene: TRBJ1-6; D gene: NA
CDR3 protein: CASSLWEGYGYTF; CDR3 DNA: TGTGCCAGCAGCTTATGGGAGGGCTATGGCTACACCTTC; V gene: TRBV7-9; clone size: many; J gene: TRBJ1-2; D gene: NA
CDR3 protein: CASSLFGQGGGETQYF; CDR3 DNA: TGCGCCAGCAGCTTGTTTGGACAGGGCGGGGGAGAGACCCAGTACTTC; V gene: TRBV5-1; clone size: many; J gene: TRBJ2-5; D gene: NA
CDR3 protein: CASSPWTGNQPQHF; CDR3 DNA: TGTGCCAGCAGTCCTTGGACCGGCAATCAGCCCCAGCATTTT; V gene: TRBV2; clone size: many; J gene: TRBJ1-5; D gene: NA
CDR3 protein: CSARRTPSSGGSADTQYF; CDR3 DNA: TGCAGTGCTAGAAGAACCCCAAGCAGCGGGGGGTCCGCAGATACGCAGTATTTT; V gene: TRBV20-1; clone size: many; J gene: TRBJ2-3; D gene: TRBD2
CDR3 protein: CSVESGEGRGDTQYF; CDR3 DNA: TGCAGCGTTGAAAGCGGGGAGGGACGGGGAGATACGCAGTATTTT; V gene: TRBV29-1; clone size: many; J gene: TRBJ2-3; D gene: TRBD2
CDR3 protein: CASSQDTLPPYEQYF; CDR3 DNA: TGCGCCAGCAGCCAAGATACTCTTCCTCCCTACGAGCAGTACTTC; V gene: TRBV4-1; clone size: many; J gene: TRBJ2-7; D gene: NA
CDR3 protein: CASSYGAARGTDTQYF; CDR3 DNA: TGTGCCAGCAGTTACGGTGCGGCGCGGGGGACAGATACGCAGTATTTT; V gene: TRBV6-6; clone size: many; J gene: TRBJ2-3; D gene: TRBD2
CDR3 protein: CASSLDGGSVNTGELFF; CDR3 DNA: TGTGCCAGCAGCTTAGACGGGGGATCGGTGAACACCGGGGAGCTGTTTTTT; V gene: TRBV7-6; clone size: NA; J gene: TRBJ2-2; D gene: NA
CDR3 protein: CSVIQGQETQYF; CDR3 DNA: TGCAGCGTTATCCAGGGACAAGAGACCCAGTACTTC; V gene: TRBV29-1; clone size: few; J gene: TRBJ2-5; D gene: NA
CDR3 protein: CASSQEFVQGGPTDTQYF; CDR3 DNA: TGCGCCAGCAGCCAAGAATTCGTACAGGGGGGACCCACAGATACGCAGTATTTT; V gene: TRBV4-1; clone size: many; J gene: TRBJ2-3; D gene: TRBD1
CDR3 protein: CSARGDRGGRNTYEQYF; CDR3 DNA: TGCAGTGCTAGAGGGGACAGGGGGGGTCGAAACACCTACGAGCAGTACTTC; V gene: TRBV20-1; clone size: many; J gene: TRBJ2-7; D gene: TRBD1
CDR3 protein: CSARDPSETSVVTDTQYF; CDR3 DNA: TGCAGTGCTAGAGATCCTAGCGAGACTAGCGTCGTTACAGATACGCAGTATTTT; V gene: TRBV20-1; clone size: many; J gene: TRBJ2-3; D gene: TRBD2